The 7 T cell receptor beta chains given below trace back to one sample, sequenced in a study of PD-L1 blockade in urothelial cancer. Sequencing was performed with immunoSEQ multiplex PCR; in TCRdb, only in-frame clones are kept and a portion is missing. Of about 84,000 clones listed, 82% are singletons. The sample was PBMCs, taken around atezolizumab (anti-PD-L1) treatment. These receptors were collected from a man aged 65 to 85 with urothelial cancer.

This clone appeared once. The rearrangement uses TRBV9 and TRBJ2-3, with D possibly matching TRBD2 (5 bases). The germline V gene has CDR1 SGDLS and CDR2 YYNGEE. V was shortened by 0 bases and J by 4 bases, with 18 bases between the two germline ends. The CDR3 has 17 amino acids. This CDR3 reads CASSVAGFGTGPDTQYF. In DNA, the CDR3 is TGTGCCAGCAGCGTAGCGGGGTTCGGCACGGGCCCAGATACGCAGTATTTT. Drawing the rest from reference TRBV9 and TRBJ2-3, the complete variable domain is DSGVTQTPKHLITATGQRVTLRCSPRSGDLSVYWYQQSLDQGLQFLIQYYNGEERAKGNILERFSAQQFPDLHSELNLSSLELGDSALYFCASSVAGFGTGPDTQYFGPGTRLTVL.

J is TRBJ1-1 and V is TRBV4-3; 10 nucleotides line up with TRBD1. Trimming at V came to 4 bases and at J to 5 bases, leaving 4 bases not matched to a gene. This CDR3 spans 14 amino acids. Germline V lookup: CDR1 LGHNA, CDR2 YSLEER. For the CDR3, the DNA is TGCGCCAGCAGCCCGAGGACAGGGGGTACTGAAGCTTTCTTT. Its protein product is CASSPRTGGTEAFF.

The chain is built from TRBV2 and TRBJ1-2; TRBD1 aligns across 7 bases. Germline V gene lookup returns CDR1 SNHLY and CDR2 FYNNEI. Germline trimming cut 0 bases from V and 8 bases from J; bases unmatched to any gene: 6. The CDR3 runs to 14 residues. CDR3 sequence reads: CASSEALQGGGYTF. CDR3 bases: TGTGCCAGCAGTGAAGCGCTTCAGGGGGGCGGCTACACCTTC.

In DNA form, the CDR3 reads TGTGCCAGCAGCGTCCTTAGCGGAAGCTCCTACAATGAGCAGTTCTTC. It specifies CASSVLSGSSYNEQFF. The chain carries TRBV9 and TRBJ2-1; D may be TRBD2 (6 bases). The ends were cut back, 2 bases at V and 0 bases at J, with 12 bases in the middle. The CDR3 contains 16 residues. Germline CDR1 SGDLS, CDR2 YYNGEE.

This chain joins TRBV5-6 and TRBJ2-7; 8 bases match TRBD2. This CDR3 has 17 residues. J gave up 3 bases and V 1 base, and 12 bases lay outside the gene matches. Germline V gene data show CDR1 as SGHDT and CDR2 as YYEEEE. The chain's CDR3 is CASSLFLTSGPNYEQYF. CDR3 in DNA: TGTGCCAGCAGCTTGTTCTTAACTAGCGGACCGAACTACGAGCAGTACTTC.

The chain combines TRBV7-2 with TRBJ2-7; 7 nucleotides match TRBD1. The ends lost 1 base at V and 7 bases at J; junction bases unmatched: 4. The V gene's germline CDR1 is SGHTA and CDR2 FQGNSA. The CDR3 has 13 amino acids. The chain's CDR3 is CASSLEGAGEQYF. The CDR3 nucleotides read TGTGCCAGCAGCTTAGAGGGGGCAGGGGAGCAGTACTTC.

This rearrangement joins TRBV2 to TRBJ2-5; D not resolved. The CDR3 consists of 12 residues. Trimming pared 2 bases from V and 1 base from J, leaving 2 bases between. From germline, CDR1 is SNHLY and CDR2 FYNNEI. CDR3 in DNA: TGTGCCAGCAGTGAACTCCAAGAGACCCAGTACTTC. It translates to CASSELQETQYF.